This T cell receptor beta chain was sequenced in a study of T cell repertoires in cytomegalovirus infection. Study conclusions and caveats: The ex vivo response showed dominance by HLA-C-restricted CMV-specific TCR beta clonotypes.

CDR1 MNHNY and CDR2 SVGAGI come from the germline V gene (reference sequence). The V end was cut by 4 bases, the J end by 10 bases, with 13 bases between. The CDR3 runs 12 residues. Each CDR3 protein is one row after TCRdb ran MiXCR on the reads. The sample includes over 300,000 distinct CDR3 sequences, roughly a sixth of them seen just once. About this clonotype itself: Its antigen is unknown.

Sequenced material: PBMCs. The sequence was collected from a human donor in good health (CMV status not recorded). Some clones in this sample may be carry-over from other donors' samples. This chain connects TRBV6-6 to TRBJ2-5; D remains ambiguous. The CDR3 DNA reads TGTGCCAGCAGTTCCTCCCGTTTCGGCCAGTACTTC. Its protein is CASSSSRFGQYF.